This TCR beta chain was captured by sequencing in a study of blood T cell repertoires in COVID-19. Study context: Sources were T cells, B-cell-depleted T cells, or PBMCs; the material itself was cDNA or gDNA.

Exposed study participants had met a COVID-19 case within 2 weeks before entry. The data were produced by immunoSEQ multiplex PCR, yet TCRdb's version contains in-frame clones alone and is incomplete. The table lists 400,000 to 500,000 clones, around nine tenths of them singletons. The length of the CDR3 is 13 residues. Trimming shortened V by 2 bases and J by 3 bases, and 7 bases separated the two germline ends. CDR1 is ENHRY and CDR2 is SYGVKD in the germline V gene. This clone was recorded once. This sequence joins TRBV10-3 and TRBJ1-2; the D is unclear. This TCR was recovered from a woman aged 18 to 35 who had been exposed to COVID-19. Specimen: PBMCs or T cells enriched from blood (not recorded which). Written as DNA, the CDR3 is TGTGCCATCAGTGAGGGGAGGGACTATGGCTACACCTTC. Translating it yields CAISEGRDYGYTF.